This T cell receptor beta chain is drawn from a study of cytomegalovirus exposure and HLA in healthy donors. The PCR contained 60 Vbeta and 13 Jbeta primers. This table comes from immunoSEQ multiplex PCR, and its TCRdb copy is limited to in-frame clones, with some not included. The sample records some 150,000 clones, over 65% being singletons. Trimming took 6 bases from V and 8 from J, leaving 19 bases between them. The CDR3 has 14 amino acids. Germline lookup yields CDR1 LNHDA and CDR2 SQIVND (reference sequence). Sequencing used PBMCs. J is TRBJ1-2 and V is TRBV19; weak D call: TRBD1 (6 bases). The TCR sequence derives from a man aged 40-49 years in good health and CMV-seronegative. The CDR3 protein is CASSYLQGSGGYTF. The CDR3, as DNA: TGTGCCAGTAGCTATCTCCAGGGGAGTGGGGGCTACACCTTC.